One and the same sample provided the 9 T cell receptor beta chains below, sequenced in a study of blood T cells in healthy people across ages. A J-beta primer mix and a sample-barcoded 5' primer were used in a second PCR of roughly 6 to 11 cycles. In TCRdb, the 5' RACE reads were re-called with MiXCR into one record per CDR3 protein. The sample holds about 1.4 million distinct CDR3 sequences, approximately 59% seen once. What was sequenced was blood. Every receptor here comes from a man aged 18 to 30 in good health.

The CDR3 DNA is TGTGCCAGCAGTTTATCGCTCGACGGGGGCTCCTACAATGAGCAGTTCTTC. Translating it yields CASSLSLDGGSYNEQFF. J is TRBJ2-1 and V is TRBV28; weak D call: TRBD2 (6 bases). This CDR3 has 17 residues. Trimming shortened V by 1 base and J by 0 bases, and 13 bases separated the two germline ends. The germline gives CDR1 MDHEN, CDR2 SYDVKM.

This sequence joins TRBV4-2 and TRBJ2-7, with 7 positions matching TRBD1. There are 15 residues in the CDR3. The V segment lost 4 bases and the J segment 3 bases; nucleotides outside the gene matches: 9. The germline V gene encodes CDR1 LGHNA and CDR2 YNFKEQ. The CDR3 loop reads CASSLSSTGHYEQYF. CDR3 in DNA: TGTGCCAGCAGCCTATCTTCGACAGGGCACTACGAGCAGTACTTC.

This clonotype was found a few times. This chain joins TRBV12-3 or TRBV12-4 and TRBJ1-2; D possibly corresponds to TRBD1 (6 bases). This CDR3 comprises 13 residues. V lost 5 bases to trimming and J lost 8 bases, with 15 bases between them. The CDR3 coding sequence is TGTGCCAGCAGTCTCGGACAGAGACGGGGCTACACCTTC. Translating it yields CASSLGQRRGYTF.

The chain links TRBV10-3 to TRBJ1-2; TRBD1 is a possible D gene (5 bases). The CDR3 runs to 16 residues. In germline, CDR1 is ENHRY, CDR2 SYGVKD. Trimming shortened V by 6 bases and J by 2 bases, and 19 bases separated the two germline ends. CDR3 coding DNA: TGTGCCATCAGCGGAGACAGCATGAGCTCCAACTATGGCTACACCTTC. It codes for CAISGDSMSSNYGYTF.

The chain carries TRBV7-2 and TRBJ2-1; the match to TRBD2 covers 7 bases. In germline, CDR1 is SGHTA, CDR2 FQGNSA. CDR3 length: 15 residues. With V trimmed by 5 bases and J by 4 bases, 8 bases remained unmatched. The CDR3 sequence: CASSRLAVDYNEQFF. For the CDR3, the DNA is TGTGCCAGCAGCCGACTAGCCGTAGATTACAATGAGCAGTTCTTC. The variable domain in full, completed from reference TRBV7-2 and TRBJ2-1, reads GAGVSQSPSNKVTEKGKDVELRCDPISGHTALYWYRQSLGQGLEFLIYFQGNSAPDKSGLPSDRFSAERTGGSVSTLTIQRTQQEDSAVYLCASSRLAVDYNEQFFGPGTRLTVL.

V gene TRBV6-5 combines with J gene TRBJ1-6; D possibly corresponds to TRBD1 (5 bases). Germline assignment: CDR1 MNHEY and CDR2 SVGAGI. The CDR3 totals 17 residues. Between the trimmed V and J ends, which lost 2 bases and 10 bases, there was a span of 21 bases. The CDR3 DNA is TGTGCCAGCAGTTACGGTGTTCCGTGGGGGTCTGGATCACCCCTCCACTTT. Encoded protein: CASSYGVPWGSGSPLHF.

The chain uses TRBV4-2 and TRBJ2-1; 9 nucleotides align to TRBD2. CDR1 and CDR2 (germline): LGHNA, YNFKEQ. The CDR3 sequence is 19 residues long. V was clipped by 0 bases and J by 5 bases; unmatched bases: 14. The CDR3: CASSQDEGGGGAVDNEQFF. The CDR3 region has the DNA TGTGCCAGCAGCCAAGATGAAGGGGGCGGGGGGGCGGTGGACAATGAGCAGTTCTTC.

The chain joins TRBV7-2 to TRBJ1-4, with TRBD1 identical over 7 bases. This CDR3 has 15 residues. Germline trimming cut 6 bases from V and 6 bases from J; bases unmatched to any gene: 10. Per the germline V gene, CDR1 is SGHTA and CDR2 is FQGNSA. For the CDR3, the DNA is TGTGCCAGCAGTAGTGGACAGGCCGGTTATGAAAAACTGTTTTTT. Its translation: CASSSGQAGYEKLFF.

As regards this clonotype: The junction does not match germline at one end; this may be a read error. The chain links TRBV6-6 to TRBJ1-1; perhaps TRBD1 as D (6 bases). Germline V gene data show CDR1 as MNHNY and CDR2 as SVGAGI (reference sequence). The CDR3 totals 15 residues. Here the CDR3 reads CASRILQGGDTEAFF. The CDR3 nucleotides are TGCGCCAGCAGAATCTTACAGGGCGGGGACACTGAAGCTTTCTTT.